The rows below give T cell receptor beta chains drawn from one sample of a study of blood T cell repertoires in COVID-19. The method was immunoSEQ multiplex PCR; TCRdb's version includes in-frame clones alone and lacks a portion of them. The sample yields approximately 100,000 clones, about 85% seen once. The specimen sequenced was peripheral blood. All receptors derive from a woman aged 70-85 years with acute or convalescent COVID-19. CDR3s include the opening cysteine and the closing phenylalanine or tryptophan. The D gene is left open where the match is weak. A row's size may be missing; if present it is once, few, many or a size class.

. | TRBJ2-5 | . | TRBV11-2 | TGTGCCAGCAGCTTAGAGGCAGGGGAAGGGGAGACCCAGTACTTC | CASSLEAGEGETQYF
. | TRBJ1-4 | . | TRBV9 | TGTGCCAGCAGCCGGGAGGCGAAGGGTGAAAAACTGTTTTTT | CASSREAKGEKLFF
TRBD2 | TRBJ2-3 | . | TRBV19 | TGTGCCAGTAGTATAGTCTTAGCGGGGAGCACAGATACGCAGTATTTT | CASSIVLAGSTDTQYF
. | TRBJ2-5 | . | TRBV2 | TGTGCCAGCAGGAGGACAGCTCTGGGGACCCAGTACTTC | CASRRTALGTQYF
. | TRBJ1-4 | . | TRBV11-2 | TGTGCCAGCAGCTCCTCAACTAATGAAAAACTGTTTTTT | CASSSSTNEKLFF
TRBD2 | TRBJ2-3 | . | TRBV7-6 | TGTGCCAGCAGCGCCTTTAGCGGGAGGGCCACAGATACGCAGTATTTT | CASSAFSGRATDTQYF
TRBD2 | TRBJ2-1 | . | TRBV9 | TGTGCCAGCAGCGCCGCTCGGGGGGACGAGCAGTTCTTC | CASSAARGDEQFF
TRBD2 | TRBJ2-1 | once | TRBV3-1/TRBV3-2 | TGTGCCAGTTCTACGGGGCGGGAGCGTTCGAATGAGCAGTTCTTC | CASSTGRERSNEQFF
TRBD2 | TRBJ2-3 | . | TRBV3-1/TRBV3-2 | TGTGCCAGCAGCCAAGGTGTAGCGGGGGGGAACACAGATACGCAGTATTTT | CASSQGVAGGNTDTQYF
. | TRBJ1-5 | . | TRBV10-2 | TGCGCCAGCAGTGAGTCGACAGACTCCTATCAGCCCCAGCATTTT | CASSESTDSYQPQHF
. | TRBJ2-1 | . | TRBV5-1 | TGCGCCAGCAGCTTGGCAGGGCACAATGAGCAGTTCTTC | CASSLAGHNEQFF
TRBD2 | TRBJ2-1 | . | TRBV4-3 | TGCGCCAGCAGCCCCCTGACTAGCGGGAGGCCATTCAATGAGCAGTTCTTC | CASSPLTSGRPFNEQFF
TRBD1 | TRBJ1-5 | . | TRBV15 | TGTGCCACTACAGGGGCAGGGGAGGCCTATCAGCCCCAGCATTTT | CATTGAGEAYQPQHF
TRBD2 | TRBJ2-5 | . | TRBV11-3 | TGTGCCAGCAGCTTTTCTTGGCGGGAGGTCGAGACCCAGTACTTC | CASSFSWREVETQYF